This T cell receptor (beta chain) emerged from a study of metastatic and nonmetastatic thyroid tumors. In the study overall: Patients with malignant and benign thyroid disease provided blood and tumor or nodule tissue, whose repertoires were compared.

TCRdb re-analyzed the PCR reads using MiXCR. Of around 26,000 clones in the sample, approximately 20% were seen once. Nobody among the patients had been given any treatment before thyroid surgery. The V end lost 6 bases, the J end lost 5 bases, and 20 bases lay between the germline ends. This CDR3 contains 16 residues. Germline values: CDR1 SNHLY, CDR2 FYNNEI. This TCR was sampled from a male donor with papillary thyroid cancer or a benign thyroid nodule (not recorded which). Some clones in this sample may be carry-over from other donors' samples. Source material: blood. The rearrangement joins TRBV2 to TRBJ2-1; TRBD2 is a possible D gene (6 bases). CDR3 sequence (DNA): TGTGCCAGCAGGAAGGCTCACAGCGGGCTGAACAATGAGCAGTTCTTC. Protein: CASRKAHSGLNNEQFF.